What follows are 25 T cell receptor beta chains derived from one specimen sequenced in a study of control samples from healthy donors and cancer patients. Sequencing was performed with immunoSEQ multiplex PCR; in TCRdb, only in-frame clones are kept and a portion is missing. The table has roughly 200,000 clones, over 80% seen once. The specimen sequenced was blood. These receptors all stem from a man under 40 in good health.

The chain joins TRBV7-2 to TRBJ1-6; D is unresolved. Germline CDR1 reads SGHTA; CDR2 reads FQGNSA. V gave up 4 bases and J gave up 5 bases, with 21 bases separating them. The CDR3 contains 18 residues. The CDR3, as DNA: TGTGCCAGCAGCTCGGGATACAGTAGGACCCCTAATAATTCACCCCTCCACTTT. It yields the protein CASSSGYSRTPNNSPLHF.

This chain joins TRBV6-6 and TRBJ1-2; D remains unclear. Deletions cut 7 bases from V and 4 bases from J, with 16 bases between. Germline V gives CDR1 MNHNY, CDR2 SVGAGI (reference sequence). The CDR3 consists of 14 residues. In DNA, the CDR3 is TGTGCCAGCACTCTAGGCGGAGAGTCCTATGGCTACACCTTC. It encodes CASTLGGESYGYTF.

The chain couples TRBV7-2 to TRBJ1-5; D is ambiguous. The CDR3 has 17 residues. CDR1 is SGHTA and CDR2 is FQGNSA in the germline V gene. Trimming stripped 7 bases from V and 0 bases from J, with 19 bases between. The CDR3 DNA sequence: TGTGCCAGCATGGTGAGTTCGAGGGAGGATAGCAATCAGCCCCAGCATTTT. Protein product: CASMVSSREDSNQPQHF.

The chain recombines TRBV5-6 with TRBJ1-6; D gene ambiguous. Trimming left V 5 bases short and J 6 bases short, with 24 bases between. Germline values: CDR1 SGHDT, CDR2 YYEEEE. This CDR3 has 18 amino acids. In nucleotides, the CDR3 is TGTGCCAGCAGTCCCTGCTCTGGGATCGTCCGATGTAATTCACCCCTCCACTTT. It codes for CASSPCSGIVRCNSPLHF.

V usage is TRBV9 and J usage is TRBJ1-3, with 7 bases fitting TRBD1. The V and J ends lost 4 bases and 2 bases, in that order; junction bases with no gene match: 15. The germline CDR1 and CDR2 sequences are SGDLS and YYNGEE. The CDR3 sequence is 18 residues long. The CDR3 here is CASSPPGGAGGPGNTIYF. Written as DNA, the CDR3 is TGTGCCAGCAGCCCCCCCGGTGGGGCAGGGGGTCCTGGAAACACCATATATTTT.

The rearrangement uses TRBV5-8 and TRBJ1-3; D perhaps matches TRBD1 (6 bases). Per the germline V gene, CDR1 is SGHTS and CDR2 is YDEGEE. V dropped 6 bases and J dropped 0 bases, with 13 bases sitting between them. This CDR3 spans 15 amino acids. The CDR3: CASKLDRFSGNTIYF. Here the CDR3 DNA reads TGTGCCAGCAAACTCGACAGGTTCTCTGGAAACACCATATATTTT.

The V call is TRBV19, the J call TRBJ1-1; no clear D gene. This CDR3 has 11 residues. Trimming left V 6 bases short and J 8 bases short, with 10 bases between. CDR1 is LNHDA and CDR2 is SQIVND in the germline V gene (reference sequence). In nucleotides, the CDR3 is TGTGCCAGTAGAGGTAGTGACGAAGCTTTCTTT. The encoded protein is CASRGSDEAFF.

The chain recombines TRBV19 with TRBJ2-7; 12 positions match TRBD2. The CDR3 loop spans 16 amino acids. Germline V gene sequence: CDR1 LNHDA, CDR2 SQIVND (reference sequence). V shed 4 bases and J 1 base; nucleotides not matched to a gene: 5. The CDR3 is CASSRTSGAVSYEQYF. The CDR3 DNA sequence: TGTGCCAGTAGTAGGACTAGCGGGGCTGTATCCTACGAGCAGTACTTC.

This clone was counted only a few times. The genes are TRBV12-3 or TRBV12-4 and TRBJ1-5, with D perhaps TRBD1 (6 bases). The germline V and J ends were trimmed by 8 bases and 7 bases, with 6 bases remaining between them. CDR3 length equals 10 residues. The CDR3 DNA reads TGTGCCAGCGGGGGCCAGCCCCAGCATTTT. Translating it yields CASGGQPQHF.

This clone was counted between two and nine times. The chain combines TRBV5-8 with TRBJ1-3; 7 positions agree with TRBD1. This CDR3 contains 15 residues. Trimming at V came to 4 bases and at J to 0 bases, leaving 4 bases not matched to a gene. The germline V gene encodes CDR1 SGHTS and CDR2 YDEGEE. The CDR3 loop is CASSRGTDSGNTIYF. The CDR3 nucleotides read TGTGCCAGCAGCCGCGGGACAGACTCTGGAAACACCATATATTTT.

The chain employs TRBV5-4 and TRBJ2-3; maybe TRBD2 (7 bases). The CDR3 length is 15 residues. V shed 6 bases and J shed 1 base, with 15 bases lying between them. The germline V gene has CDR1 SGHNT and CDR2 YYREEE (reference sequence). CDR3 coding DNA: TGTGCCAGCACCTCGGGGGGCTACGGCACAGATACGCAGTATTTT. Residues: CASTSGGYGTDTQYF.

This chain uses TRBV6-2 or TRBV6-3 with TRBJ2-7; D is unclear. The CDR3 extends over 11 amino acids. V gave up 2 bases and J gave up 4 bases, with 3 bases separating them. Germline assignment: CDR1 MNHEY and CDR2 SVGEGT. The CDR3 spells CASSYRYEQYF. The CDR3 bases are TGTGCCAGCAGTTACCGGTACGAGCAGTACTTC.

The chain uses TRBV2 and TRBJ2-7; D call uncertain. The ends were cut back, 4 bases at V and 9 bases at J, with 13 bases in the middle. Germline values: CDR1 SNHLY, CDR2 FYNNEI. The CDR3 loop spans 12 amino acids. CDR3 residues: CASSVVGSRQYF. CDR3 DNA: TGTGCCAGCAGTGTTGTAGGATCGCGGCAGTACTTC.

This sequence joins TRBV5-1 and TRBJ1-3, with unresolved D. This CDR3 contains 14 residues. Per germline, CDR1 SGHRS and CDR2 YFSETQ. Trimming left V 6 bases short and J 0 bases short, with 10 bases between. In nucleotides, the CDR3 is TGCGCCAGCACCGACGGGGACTCTGGAAACACCATATATTTT. Translation: CASTDGDSGNTIYF.

This clone is a singleton in its sample. The V and J genes are TRBV30 and TRBJ1-5; possibly TRBD1 for D (6 bases). The V gene's germline CDR1 is GTSNPN and CDR2 SVGIG (reference sequence). V shed 5 bases and J shed 1 base, with 18 bases lying between them. The CDR3 runs to 16 residues. Here the CDR3 reads CAWSSRGRGSNQPQHF. The CDR3 coding sequence is TGTGCCTGGTCAAGCCGGGGCAGGGGAAGCAATCAGCCCCAGCATTTT.

This clone was counted a single time. The V call is TRBV27, the J call TRBJ1-1; the D gene is possibly TRBD1 (6 bases). CDR3 length: 15 residues. Between the trimmed V and J ends, which lost 1 base and 1 base, there was a span of 10 bases. Germline V gene lookup returns CDR1 MNHEY and CDR2 SMNVEV (reference sequence). CDR3 amino acids: CASSLLGGRNTEAFF. The CDR3 DNA follows: TGTGCCAGCAGTTTATTGGGGGGGCGGAACACTGAAGCTTTCTTT.

The chain has TRBV11-2 and TRBJ1-6, with D unclear. The length of the CDR3 is 12 residues. Germline assignment: CDR1 SGHAT and CDR2 FQNNGV. Trimming removed 4 bases from V and 17 bases from J, with 15 bases in between. The DNA of the CDR3 is TGTGCCAGCAGCTCAATGACAAGTCCCATCCACTTT. Protein sequence: CASSSMTSPIHF. The variable domain in full, completed from reference TRBV11-2 and TRBJ1-6, reads EAGVAQSPRYKIIEKRQSVAFWCNPISGHATLYWYQQILGQGPKLLIQFQNNGVVDDSQLPKDRFSAERLKGVDSTLKIQPAKLEDSAVYLCASSSMTSPIHFGNGTRLTVT.

J is TRBJ2-6 and V is TRBV5-8; tentative D call: TRBD2 (6 bases). Germline V gene lookup returns CDR1 SGHTS and CDR2 YDEGEE. The CDR3 length is 16 residues. V lost 4 bases and J lost 0, with 11 bases in between. CDR3 amino acids: CASSGAGSSGANVLTF. CDR3 nucleotide sequence: TGTGCCAGCAGCGGTGCCGGGAGCTCTGGGGCCAACGTCCTGACTTTC.

The J gene is TRBJ1-5, the V gene TRBV19; D is perhaps TRBD1 (5 bases). V lost 7 bases, J lost 2 bases, and 12 bases lay in between. Germline V lookup: CDR1 LNHDA, CDR2 SQIVND (reference sequence). CDR3 length: 14 residues. The CDR3 sequence is CASTRGGGNQPQHF. CDR3 DNA: TGTGCCAGTACCCGCGGGGGAGGCAATCAGCCCCAGCATTTT.

This clone came up once. V usage is TRBV11-2 and J usage is TRBJ2-3; D may be TRBD2 (6 bases). The CDR3 is made up of 14 amino acids. The ends were cut back, 2 bases at V and 5 bases at J, with 11 bases in the middle. Germline V gene sequence: CDR1 SGHAT, CDR2 FQNNGV. The CDR3, as DNA: TGTGCCAGCAGCTTATGGAGGGTGGTAGATACGCAGTATTTT. This sequence encodes CASSLWRVVDTQYF.

The V call is TRBV5-1, the J call TRBJ2-7; weak D call: TRBD1 (5 bases). The CDR3 extends over 16 amino acids. Germline V CDR1 and CDR2: SGHRS, YFSETQ. V shed 4 bases and J shed 2 bases, with 19 bases lying between them. The CDR3 bases are TGCGCCAGCAGCCCAGGAGACAGTCGGAGAGCCTACGAGCAGTACTTC. This codes for CASSPGDSRRAYEQYF. The full variable domain, completed using reference TRBV5-1 and TRBJ2-7, is KAGVTQTPRYLIKTRGQQVTLSCSPISGHRSVSWYQQTPGQGLQFLFEYFSETQRNKGNFPGRFSGRQFSNSRSEMNVSTLELGDSALYLCASSPGDSRRAYEQYFGPGTRLTVT.

The chain uses TRBV6-5 and TRBJ1-4; 9 bases agree with TRBD1. CDR3 length: 15 residues. V lost 7 bases and J lost 7; bases outside the gene matches: 10. Germline loops: CDR1 MNHEY, CDR2 SVGAGI. In DNA form, the CDR3 reads TGTGCCAGCACCGAGGGGACAGGGAGCACTGAAAAACTGTTTTTT. Protein product: CASTEGTGSTEKLFF.

The chain employs TRBV6-1 and TRBJ1-1; a weak D match, TRBD1 (5 bases). Trimming left V 3 bases short and J 10 bases short, with 15 bases between. Looked up from germline, CDR1 is MNHNS and CDR2 is SASEGT. The CDR3 is 13 residues long. The CDR3 bases are TGTGCCAGCAGTGACGGGGCCCGAGGCTCAGCTTTCTTT. Amino acid sequence: CASSDGARGSAFF.

This clone was picked up one time. The genes are TRBV5-6 and TRBJ1-1; D ambiguous. This CDR3 is 15 amino acids long. Germline lookup yields CDR1 SGHDT and CDR2 YYEEEE. V was cut by 2 bases and J by 7 bases, with 18 bases left in between. The chain's CDR3 is CASSFPDPRTVEAFF. CDR3 DNA: TGTGCCAGCAGCTTCCCCGATCCTCGGACCGTTGAAGCTTTCTTT.

As to this clone: The same CDR3 is also encoded by other DNA sequences in this sample. J is TRBJ1-3 and V is TRBV6-5; D remains unclear. Germline V gives CDR1 MNHEY, CDR2 SVGAGI. The CDR3 spans 15 residues. Trimming cost V 8 bases and J 0 bases, with 14 bases left between them. For the CDR3, the DNA is TGTGCCAGCTCCCCAGCCGCGAGCTCTGGAAACACCATATATTTT. The encoded protein is CASSPAASSGNTIYF.